The 5 T cell receptor beta chains presented below share a single source sample, sequenced in a study of T cell responses to AZD1222 COVID-19 vaccine. The assay was immunoSEQ multiplex PCR, and TCRdb's table has in-frame clones only and misses some. The sample records under 140,000 clones, about 88% being singletons. The sequences come from peripheral blood, collected on day 0 of AZD1222 vaccination. The receptors derive from an adult in good health.

This clone has just one count. The chain has TRBV4-1 and TRBJ2-7; TRBD2 agrees at 9 bases. The CDR3 is 17 amino acids. Germline V CDR1 and CDR2: MGHRA, YSYEKL. The V and J ends lost 2 bases and 4 bases, in that order; junction bases with no gene match: 12. In nucleotides, the CDR3 is TGCGCCAGCAGCCAACTTCCCGGGACTAGCCCTACTTACGAGCAGTACTTC. It translates to CASSQLPGTSPTYEQYF.

The rearrangement joins TRBV7-2 to TRBJ1-2; D remains ambiguous. The CDR3 is made up of 14 amino acids. V was pared by 6 bases and J by 2 bases, with 13 bases between. The germline V gene encodes CDR1 SGHTA and CDR2 FQGNSA. The CDR3 protein is CASSHRWENYGYTF. The CDR3, as DNA: TGTGCCAGCAGTCATAGATGGGAAAACTATGGCTACACCTTC.

This clone appeared a single time. The chain is built from TRBV5-1 and TRBJ2-1; D possibly matches TRBD1 or TRBD2 (5 bases each). Germline V gives CDR1 SGHRS, CDR2 YFSETQ. This CDR3 spans 13 amino acids. The V end lost 0 bases, the J end lost 12 bases, and 13 bases lay between the germline ends. CDR3 nucleotides: TGCGCCAGCAGCTTGGATGGGGGTCTTTGGCAGTTCTTC. Residues: CASSLDGGLWQFF.

This rearrangement joins TRBV5-1 to TRBJ1-4, with 10 bases that match TRBD1. Per germline, CDR1 SGHRS and CDR2 YFSETQ. The CDR3 is made up of 15 amino acids. The V segment lost 0 bases and the J segment 7 bases; nucleotides outside the gene matches: 3. The CDR3 sequence is CASSLAGTGAEKLFF. The CDR3 DNA is TGCGCCAGCAGCTTGGCCGGGACAGGGGCTGAAAAACTGTTTTTT.

The chain is built from TRBV2 and TRBJ1-2; TRBD1 might be the D (5 bases). V lost 6 bases to trimming and J lost 5 bases, with 16 bases between them. Germline loops: CDR1 SNHLY, CDR2 FYNNEI. CDR3 length: 14 amino acids. CDR3 DNA sequence: TGTGCCAGCAGCCTCGTAACAGGCGGGTATGGCTACACCTTC. Its translation is CASSLVTGGYGYTF.